This T cell receptor (beta chain) came from a study of neoadjuvant anti-PD-1 for oral cavity cancer. The time point denotes: after neoadjuvant nivolumab, at surgical resection. The CDR3 extends over 14 amino acids. The germline V gene has CDR1 SNHLY and CDR2 FYNNEI. After removal of 7 bases from V and 8 bases from J, the junction contained 8 bases not matched to a gene. Findings and caveats of the study: Each response group had just a few patients in TCR analyses.

Turning to this clone: Its target is not known.

Sequencing used immunoSEQ multiplex PCR; TCRdb keeps in-frame clones, though not all of them. The data hold around 13,000 clones, with 75% to 85% observed a single time. The sequence was collected from a person aged 35 to 85 with oral cavity squamous cell carcinoma. The rearrangement links TRBV2 to TRBJ1-4, with 9 bases identical to TRBD1. The sequencing here drew on PBMCs, taken after nivolumab (anti-PD-1) treatment. CDR3 DNA sequence: TGTGCCAGCAAGGGGACAGGGTGGGAGGAAAAACTGTTTTTT. It yields the protein CASKGTGWEEKLFF.